One T cell receptor (beta chain) is described in this entry. As yet, its antigen is unknown. These data originate in a study of cytomegalovirus exposure and HLA in healthy donors. The germline CDR1 and CDR2 sequences are SGHAT and FQNNGV. J was trimmed by 4 bases and V by 1 base; bases with no gene match: 3. This CDR3 comprises 17 residues. The PCR had 60 Vbeta and 13 Jbeta primers. Sequencing was performed with immunoSEQ multiplex PCR; in TCRdb, only in-frame clones are kept and a portion is missing. The profile shows about 130,000 clones, more than 60% of them singletons. Study-wide points: Analyzed later, association rates of TCRs varied across HLA loci, with DRB1 most and HLA-C fewest.

The source of this sequence is a middle-aged woman in good health and CMV-seronegative. The gene calls are TRBV11-2 and TRBJ2-3, with 15 nucleotides matching TRBD2. Sample: PBMCs. This CDR3 reads CASSLGTSGRASDTQYF. The CDR3 nucleotides are TGTGCCAGCAGCTTAGGGACTAGCGGGAGGGCCTCAGATACGCAGTATTTT.